This T cell receptor (beta chain) was sequenced in a study of cytomegalovirus exposure and HLA in healthy donors. Regarding the study as a whole: In an earlier analysis, productive rearrangement rates for most beta V segments clustered near 87% or 30%. What TCR beta sequences reportedly achieved was accurate prediction of HLA-A and HLA-B alleles in most subjects. Specificity for CMV antigens was confirmed in vitro for a few of the CMV-associated chains.

The PCR used 60 Vbeta and 13 Jbeta primers. In the authors' methods: Unique TCR beta chains numbered approximately 80 million in a later analysis, with around 10 million shared. TCRdb's copy holds only in-frame clones and misses some; the assay was immunoSEQ multiplex PCR. That table is the source of V, J and clone size, and D and trimming were worked out from the DNA. The repertoire includes some 170,000 clones, 75% to 80% of them detected once, and 5% to 8% sits in the top ten. On this clone itself: Its antigen is undetermined.

Germline V gene sequence: CDR1 KGHSY, CDR2 FQNENV. The CDR3 runs 15 residues. V was pared by 5 bases and J by 9 bases, with 10 bases of the junction left unmatched. The sequencing input was PBMCs. The chain is built from TRBV16 and TRBJ2-4, with TRBD1 matching over 10 bases. The clonotype was recovered from a man in his forties in good health and CMV-seropositive. CDR3 coding DNA: TGTGCCAGCAGCGCGACAGGGGGCCCCAGGGGCATTCAGTACTTC. Its protein product is CASSATGGPRGIQYF.